This is a list of T cell receptor beta chains from one sample in a study of CD8+ T cells in alopecia areata. Clones were sequenced by immunoSEQ multiplex PCR, and TCRdb holds only the in-frame ones, with some missing. The profile covers about 150,000 clones, with 87% appearing a single time and about 15% taken by the ten largest. The sample consisted of CD8+ T cells sorted from blood, taken at week 0. These receptors all stem from a human donor with alopecia areata. Both conserved end residues are part of each CDR3. The D gene is left open where the match is weak. Clone size is given for some rows only: seen once, a few or many times, or a class if the clone is expanded.

v_gene,d_gene,abundance,j_gene,CDR3aa,CDR3nt
TRBV29-1,TRBD1,NA,TRBJ2-1,CICGQGDYNEQFF,TGCATCTGTGGACAGGGGGACTACAATGAGCAGTTCTTC
TRBV7-8,NA,NA,TRBJ2-1,CASSFRPSRFYNEQFF,TGTGCCAGCAGCTTCAGGCCGAGCAGGTTCTACAATGAGCAGTTCTTC
TRBV9,NA,NA,TRBJ1-1,CASSVGANTEAFF,TGTGCCAGCAGCGTAGGGGCGAACACTGAAGCTTTCTTT
TRBV27,NA,NA,TRBJ2-7,CASSPPSSYEQYF,TGTGCCAGCAGTCCCCCGAGCTCCTACGAGCAGTACTTC
TRBV2,TRBD2,NA,TRBJ2-3,CASSEAPSGGTDTQYF,TGTGCCAGCAGTGAAGCGCCTAGCGGGGGCACAGATACGCAGTATTTT
TRBV18,NA,medium-sized,TRBJ2-7,CASSHGSSYEQYF,TGTGCCAGCTCACACGGGTCCTCCTACGAGCAGTACTTC
TRBV4-1,TRBD2,NA,TRBJ2-3,CASSQEAGGTDTQYF,TGCGCCAGCAGCCAAGAAGCGGGAGGCACAGATACGCAGTATTTT
TRBV6-5,NA,NA,TRBJ2-5,CASSYSTPGEIWSQYF,TGTGCCAGCAGTTACTCGACCCCAGGGGAAATATGGTCCCAGTACTTC
TRBV27,NA,once,TRBJ2-1,CASSWDTLDEQFF,TGTGCCAGCAGTTGGGACACGTTGGATGAGCAGTTCTTC
TRBV29-1,NA,NA,TRBJ1-2,CSANPGGQGGYTF,TGCAGCGCCAATCCGGGGGGGCAGGGAGGCTACACCTTC
TRBV9,NA,NA,TRBJ1-1,CASSLGTVNTEAFF,TGTGCCAGCAGCCTCGGGACGGTGAACACTGAAGCTTTCTTT
TRBV5-6,NA,NA,TRBJ2-1,CASSLAGPGSSYNEQFF,TGTGCCAGCAGCTTGGCGGGTCCGGGGAGCTCCTACAATGAGCAGTTCTTC
TRBV29-1,NA,NA,TRBJ2-7,CSVELEANSYEQYF,TGCAGCGTCGAGCTGGAGGCAAACTCCTACGAGCAGTACTTC
TRBV27,NA,NA,TRBJ1-6,CASSGQNNSPLHF,TGTGCCAGCAGCGGGCAGAATAATTCACCCCTCCACTTT
TRBV5-1,TRBD2,NA,TRBJ2-2,CASSFSTSGSITGELFF,TGCGCCAGCAGCTTCAGTACTAGCGGTTCAATCACCGGGGAGCTGTTTTTT
TRBV5-1,NA,NA,TRBJ2-1,CASSGNYNEQFF,TGCGCCAGCAGCGGGAACTACAATGAGCAGTTCTTC
TRBV7-2,NA,NA,TRBJ2-1,CASSPGDANEQFF,TGTGCCAGCAGCCCAGGGGACGCAAATGAGCAGTTCTTC
TRBV7-7,TRBD1,NA,TRBJ2-5,CASSPRTGGGGETQYF,TGTGCTAGCAGCCCCCGGACAGGGGGTGGGGGAGAGACCCAGTACTTC
TRBV5-5,NA,NA,TRBJ2-1,CASSFGGLSSYNEQFF,TGTGCCAGCAGCTTTGGGGGGCTTAGCTCCTACAATGAGCAGTTCTTC
TRBV9,NA,NA,TRBJ1-2,CASGGSNYGYTF,TGTGCCAGCGGCGGGTCAAACTATGGCTACACCTTC
TRBV7-6,TRBD1,NA,TRBJ2-7,CASSPGQVTAEQYF,TGTGCCAGCAGCCCCGGACAGGTCACGGCCGAGCAGTACTTC
TRBV25-1,NA,NA,TRBJ2-7,CASSEYGTLSYEQYF,TGTGCCAGCAGTGAATATGGGACGCTATCCTACGAGCAGTACTTC
TRBV15,NA,NA,TRBJ1-5,CATSRGPGPNQPQHF,TGTGCCACCAGCAGAGGGCCGGGACCCAATCAGCCCCAGCATTTT
TRBV4-1,NA,once,TRBJ2-5,CASSQEDRTLETQYF,TGCGCCAGCAGCCAAGAGGACCGGACCTTGGAGACCCAGTACTTC
TRBV11-2,NA,once,TRBJ2-7,CASSWSGMNEQYF,TGTGCCAGCAGCTGGTCAGGGATGAACGAGCAGTACTTC
TRBV9,TRBD2,NA,TRBJ2-2,CASSPGGTGELFF,TGTGCCAGCAGCCCCGGGGGGACCGGGGAGCTGTTTTTT
TRBV5-6,TRBD1,NA,TRBJ2-7,CASSVTGDYEQYF,TGTGCCAGCAGCGTGACAGGGGACTACGAGCAGTACTTC
TRBV25-1,NA,NA,TRBJ2-4,CASSPLVKDIQYF,TGTGCCAGCAGTCCCCTGGTGAAGGACATTCAGTACTTC
TRBV4-1,TRBD1,NA,TRBJ2-2,CASSQRTGRTGELFF,TGCGCCAGCAGCCAACGGACAGGGAGGACCGGGGAGCTGTTTTTT
TRBV5-1,NA,NA,TRBJ2-3,CASSSRVDTQYF,TGCGCCAGCAGTTCCCGGGTGGATACGCAGTATTTT
TRBV7-9,NA,NA,TRBJ1-4,CASSLSLGEKLFF,TGTGCCAGCAGCTTGTCGTTGGGGGAAAAACTGTTTTTT
TRBV27,NA,once,TRBJ1-5,CASSPIPPRSNQPQHF,TGTGCCAGCAGCCCGATCCCCCCGCGGAGCAATCAGCCCCAGCATTTT
TRBV6-5,NA,NA,TRBJ2-7,CASREGGEQYF,TGTGCCAGCAGGGAGGGGGGCGAGCAGTACTTC
TRBV27,TRBD1,NA,TRBJ2-5,CASSLQGAQETQYF,TGTGCCAGCAGTTTGCAGGGGGCCCAAGAGACCCAGTACTTC
TRBV4-1,TRBD2,few,TRBJ2-1,CASSQPGLGEQFF,TGCGCCAGCAGCCAACCGGGACTAGGGGAGCAGTTCTTC
TRBV29-1,NA,NA,TRBJ2-7,CSVVILTEQYF,TGCAGCGTTGTAATTCTCACCGAGCAGTACTTC
TRBV9,NA,NA,TRBJ2-2,CASSGYTRSTGELFF,TGTGCCAGCAGCGGGTATACCAGATCCACCGGGGAGCTGTTTTTT
TRBV2,NA,NA,TRBJ1-4,CASIIPHGGLFLNEKLFF,TGTGCCAGCATCATACCCCATGGAGGGCTCTTCCTTAATGAAAAACTGTTTTTT
TRBV6-5,NA,NA,TRBJ2-7,CASSYSGGTYEQYF,TGTGCCAGCAGTTACTCGGGAGGTACCTACGAGCAGTACTTC
TRBV14,NA,NA,TRBJ1-2,CASSQGGGGYGYTF,TGTGCCAGCAGCCAAGGGGGCGGAGGCTATGGCTACACCTTC
TRBV11-2,TRBD2,NA,TRBJ2-4,CASSLFAGGSLAKNIQYF,TGTGCCAGCAGCTTATTCGCGGGAGGGTCACTAGCCAAAAACATTCAGTACTTC
TRBV6-6,TRBD1,once,TRBJ2-7,CASSYYGQDEQYF,TGTGCCAGCAGTTACTACGGACAGGACGAGCAGTACTTC